The 16 T cell receptor beta chains below were found in one sample sequenced in a study of vaccination effects on CD4 cells after COVID-19. Profiling relied on immunoSEQ multiplex PCR, and the TCRdb table lists in-frame clones only, not all of them. This table holds approximately 54,000 clones, around 86% found once. These receptors' antigens are unknown. Using viral peptide pools, the ViraFEST assay grew out antigen-specific CD4+ T cells prior to sequencing. An approximately ten-day culture period preceded the isolation of CD4+ T cells. Sequenced material: CD4+ T cells from PBMCs cultured with HCoV-229E spike peptides, taken before COVID-19 vaccination. The receptors come from a human donor who received a COVID-19 vaccine.

The CDR3 DNA is TGTGCCAGCTCACCGAGCGCCGACAATGAGCAGTTCTTC. Translated, it gives CASSPSADNEQFF. This chain links TRBV18 with TRBJ2-1; D not certain. This CDR3 contains 13 residues. From germline, CDR1 is KGHSH and CDR2 LQKENI. V shed 3 bases and J shed 5 bases, with 8 bases lying between them.

J is TRBJ1-2 and V is TRBV19; D unresolved. This CDR3 contains 12 residues. CDR1 and CDR2 (germline): LNHDA, SQIVND (reference sequence). The V gene lost 3 bases and the J gene lost 8 bases, with 10 bases spanning the gap. The CDR3 protein is CASSIWAGGYTF. CDR3 sequence (DNA): TGTGCCAGTAGTATTTGGGCAGGCGGCTACACCTTC.

This chain uses TRBV28 with TRBJ2-1; 7 bases fit TRBD1. The J segment lost 3 bases and the V segment lost 5 bases, leaving 7 bases of the junction unmatched. The CDR3 covers 15 residues. Per germline, CDR1 MDHEN and CDR2 SYDVKM. CDR3 nucleotide sequence: TGTGCCAGCAGTACCTACCGGGACAGCTACAATGAGCAGTTCTTC. Protein sequence: CASSTYRDSYNEQFF.

The chain couples TRBV18 to TRBJ1-1; D not certain. Trimming removed 0 bases at V and 4 bases at J, with 3 bases between. Germline-derived CDR1 and CDR2 are KGHSH and LQKENI. The CDR3 is 12 residues long. This chain's CDR3 is CASSPPSTEAFF. The CDR3 nucleotides are TGTGCCAGCTCACCACCCTCCACTGAAGCTTTCTTT.

This chain links TRBV7-9 with TRBJ1-1; 8 nucleotides match TRBD1. The CDR3 runs 16 residues. Germline-derived CDR1 and CDR2 are SEHNR and FQNEAQ (reference sequence). V lost 4 bases, J lost 1 base, and 8 bases stayed unmatched. The CDR3 DNA reads TGTGCCAGCAGCTCCCGATCCGGGACAGGGAACACTGAAGCTTTCTTT. This translates into CASSSRSGTGNTEAFF.

The rearrangement uses TRBV25-1 and TRBJ2-1, with a weak D call TRBD1 (5 bases). From germline, CDR1 is MGHDK and CDR2 SYGVNS. The CDR3 spans 11 residues. Trimming removed 8 bases at V and 10 bases at J, with 12 bases between. CDR3 in DNA: TGTGCCAGCTTAGGGGTCCGGGAGCAGTTCTTC. Translated, it gives CASLGVREQFF.

The chain couples TRBV19 to TRBJ2-5; unclear D gene. V lost 5 bases and J lost 5, with 12 bases in between. Germline V CDR1 and CDR2: LNHDA, SQIVND (reference sequence). This CDR3 region has 13 residues. CDR3 sequence: CASSLRTPETQYF. Written as DNA, the CDR3 is TGTGCCAGTAGTTTACGTACACCCGAGACCCAGTACTTC.

This clone was recorded a few times. The chain employs TRBV4-1 and TRBJ1-5; D gene uncertain. V was trimmed by 2 bases and J by 1 base, leaving 15 bases between them. The CDR3 has 17 amino acids. Looked up from germline, CDR1 is MGHRA and CDR2 is YSYEKL. Here the CDR3 DNA reads TGCGCCAGCAGCCAACCCGGTTCGGTGCCCAGCAATCAGCCCCAGCATTTT. Translation gives CASSQPGSVPSNQPQHF.

The J gene is TRBJ2-3, the V gene TRBV7-3; D may correspond to TRBD1 or TRBD2 (6 bases each). The CDR3 loop spans 13 amino acids. The V end lost 6 bases, the J end lost 3 bases, and 10 bases lay between the germline ends. Germline CDR1 and CDR2: SGHTA and FQGTGA. Here the CDR3 DNA reads TGTGCCAGCAGTCGGGGGCCGACAGATACGCAGTATTTT. Its translation: CASSRGPTDTQYF.

This chain connects TRBV6-5 to TRBJ2-5; no reliable D call. The V gene's germline CDR1 is MNHEY and CDR2 SVGAGI. This CDR3 contains 13 residues. The ends were cut back, 6 bases at V and 5 bases at J, with 13 bases in the middle. The CDR3 is CASSTPGRETQYF. The CDR3 DNA reads TGTGCCAGCAGCACCCCCGGCAGGGAGACCCAGTACTTC.

The genes are TRBV9 and TRBJ1-5, with 10 bases that match TRBD1. The CDR3 runs 14 residues. Germline CDR1 is SGDLS and CDR2 is YYNGEE. The V segment lost 3 bases and the J segment 5 bases; nucleotides outside the gene matches: 2. CDR3 region: CASSAGTGDQPQHF. The CDR3 coding sequence is TGTGCCAGCAGCGCCGGGACAGGGGATCAGCCCCAGCATTTT.

Only one count was recorded for this clone. J is TRBJ1-1 and V is TRBV27; D is perhaps TRBD1 (5 bases). V lost 3 bases and J lost 1, with 18 bases in between. Germline CDR1 reads MNHEY; CDR2 reads SMNVEV (reference sequence). This CDR3 has 17 residues. The DNA of the CDR3 is TGTGCCAGCAGTTTTAGCCGCCGGGGGGGTGAGAACACTGAAGCTTTCTTT. As protein: CASSFSRRGGENTEAFF.

The rearrangement uses TRBV5-1 and TRBJ1-4, with TRBD1 identical over 8 bases. This CDR3 comprises 21 residues. After removal of 2 bases from V and 3 bases from J, the junction contained 21 bases not matched to a gene. The germline V gene has CDR1 SGHRS and CDR2 YFSETQ. CDR3 nucleotide sequence: TGCGCCAGCAGCTTAAACCCGCAGGGGCAGACAGGGGCTTTTGCTAATGAAAAACTGTTTTTT. It yields the protein CASSLNPQGQTGAFANEKLFF.

J is TRBJ2-3 and V is TRBV5-1; 8 bases fit TRBD1. CDR3 length: 15 amino acids. J was trimmed by 4 bases and V by 0 bases; bases with no gene match: 4. CDR1 SGHRS and CDR2 YFSETQ come from the germline V gene. The CDR3 loop is CASSLVGQGADTQYF. The CDR3 nucleotides are TGCGCCAGCAGCTTGGTAGGACAGGGTGCAGATACGCAGTATTTT.

The chain carries TRBV4-3 and TRBJ1-4, with TRBD1 identical over 9 bases. V lost 1 base, J lost 8 bases, and 8 bases stayed unmatched. The germline CDR1 and CDR2 sequences are LGHNA and YSLEER. This CDR3 is built from 16 residues. CDR3 bases: TGCGCCAGCAGCCAAGCTACCGGGACAGGGTTAGAAAAACTGTTTTTT. The encoded protein is CASSQATGTGLEKLFF.

The J gene is TRBJ1-5, the V gene TRBV12-3 or TRBV12-4; D is undetermined. V dropped 4 bases and J dropped 7 bases, with 11 bases sitting between them. The CDR3 has 13 residues. CDR3 protein: CASSWSNGQPQHF. CDR3 bases: TGTGCCAGCAGTTGGTCTAATGGCCAGCCCCAGCATTTT.